The clone carrying this TCR beta chain turned up a few times. Just one base apart from a much larger clone, this may be a read error. The germline V gene encodes CDR1 SGHTA and CDR2 FQGNSA. This CDR3 has 16 residues. V shed 5 bases and J shed 7 bases, with 24 bases lying between them. This entry belongs to a study of blood T cells in healthy people across ages. A second PCR of 7 to 11 cycles used a sample-barcoded 5' primer and a J-beta primer mix. TCRdb processed the 5' RACE reads anew with MiXCR; each CDR3 protein has one entry. Among around 870,000 distinct CDR3 sequences, more than 25% were seen once, and the ten largest hold 17%.

This clonotype originated in a woman older than 75 in good health. This chain uses TRBV7-2 with TRBJ2-7, with D possibly matching TRBD1 (5 bases). The source material was blood. The CDR3 spells CASSTQQGSAYNEQYF. CDR3 coding DNA: TGTGCCAGCAGCACCCAGCAGGGAAGCGCCTACAATGAGCAGTACTTC.